This T cell receptor (beta chain) is from a study of blood T cell repertoires in COVID-19. The repertoire was sequenced with immunoSEQ multiplex PCR; TCRdb's copy has only in-frame clones and lacks some. The table has about 72,000 clones, roughly 82% seen once; the top ten hold around 19%. In its sample, this clone was seen once. This CDR3 comprises 16 residues. Germline trimming cut 1 base from V and 0 bases from J; bases unmatched to any gene: 4. Germline V gives CDR1 SGHAT, CDR2 FQNNGV. The chain links TRBV11-2 to TRBJ1-1, with TRBD1 matching 8 bases. The TCR sequence derives from a human donor in a cohort sampled during active COVID-19. The source material was peripheral blood. The CDR3 nucleotides are TGTGCCAGCAGCTTAGGACAGGGGCTCATGAACACTGAAGCTTTCTTT. As protein: CASSLGQGLMNTEAFF.